The 21 T cell receptor beta chains in this list originate from one sample, sequenced in a study of technical replicates of blood from a few donors (dated 2017 in TCRdb). Library creation used the immunoSEQ multiplex PCR assay. The immuneACCESS repertoire file appears here via TCRdb, limited to in-frame rearrangements. These files lack a portion of the clones; in checked studies, under half of the deficit traces to unresolved V genes, and the cause of the others is not known. Counted in this sample were around 63,000 clones; about 92% of them appeared once. 4.3% of the sample belongs to the ten largest clones. The sample taken for sequencing was PBMCs. The receptors here all came from a human donor in good health. Some clones in this sample may be carry-over from other donors' samples.

The chain links TRBV11-2 to TRBJ2-7, with TRBD1 matching over 8 bases. Looked up from germline, CDR1 is SGHAT and CDR2 is FQNNGV. Trimming at V came to 0 bases and at J to 7 bases, leaving 11 bases not matched to a gene. The CDR3 totals 16 residues. The CDR3 here is CASSLDHRGTNREQYF. DNA for the CDR3: TGTGCCAGCAGCTTAGATCACAGGGGGACGAACAGGGAGCAGTACTTC.

V gene TRBV11-1 combines with J gene TRBJ1-1; 9 positions agree with TRBD1. The junction had 5 bases not matched to a gene; V was cut back by 5 bases and J by 4 bases. Germline-derived CDR1 and CDR2 are SGHAT and FQDESV (reference sequence). This CDR3 has 14 residues. The CDR3 sequence is CASSVDRGGTEAFF. The CDR3 region has the DNA TGTGCCAGCAGCGTGGACAGGGGAGGCACTGAAGCTTTCTTT.

This clone was seen a single time. The chain carries TRBV6-6 and TRBJ1-2; the match to TRBD1 covers 7 bases. This CDR3 contains 12 residues. Germline V gene lookup returns CDR1 MNHNY and CDR2 SVGAGI (reference sequence). Trimming cost V 8 bases and J 2 bases; bases outside gene matches: 2. CDR3 loop: CASSTGNYGYTF. CDR3 sequence (DNA): TGTGCCAGCTCGACAGGGAACTATGGCTACACCTTC.

The rearrangement links TRBV11-2 to TRBJ2-1, with a possible D match to TRBD2 (5 bases). The germline V and J ends were trimmed by 5 bases and 13 bases, with 12 bases remaining between them. Per germline, CDR1 SGHAT and CDR2 FQNNGV. The CDR3 sequence is 11 residues long. This CDR3 is CASSPGVLQFF. In nucleotides, the CDR3 is TGTGCCAGCAGCCCCGGGGTCCTCCAGTTCTTC.

This clone was picked up one time. V is TRBV27 and J is TRBJ2-4; D is unclear. CDR3 size: 15 residues. Per germline, CDR1 MNHEY and CDR2 SMNVEV (reference sequence). V lost 6 bases and J lost 0, with 12 bases in between. The CDR3 region is CASRSWQVAKNIQYF. The CDR3 DNA reads TGTGCCAGCAGGTCCTGGCAAGTAGCCAAAAACATTCAGTACTTC.

V gene TRBV7-3 combines with J gene TRBJ2-5; 8 nucleotides agree with TRBD2. Germline V lookup: CDR1 SGHTA, CDR2 FQGTGA. Trimming cost V 5 bases and J 4 bases; bases outside gene matches: 9. The CDR3 totals 15 residues. The CDR3 here is CASSAAGTRLETQYF. For the CDR3, the DNA is TGTGCCAGCAGCGCCGCCGGGACTAGGTTAGAGACCCAGTACTTC.

As concerns this clone: With a much larger clone just one base away, this may be a read error. V is TRBV7-2 and J is TRBJ1-1; no clear D gene. Germline V CDR1 and CDR2: SGHTA, FQGNSA. Trimming pared 4 bases from V and 0 bases from J, leaving 9 bases between. The CDR3 loop spans 14 amino acids. DNA of the CDR3: TGTGCCAGCAGCTCGAGAAATTTGAACACTGAAGCTTTCTTT. Translating gives CASSSRNLNTEAFF. The whole variable domain, filled in from reference TRBV7-2 and TRBJ1-1, reads GAGVSQSPSNKVTEKGKDVELRCDPISGHTALYWYRQSLGQGLEFLIYFQGNSAPDKSGLPSDRFSAERTGGSVSTLTIQRTQQEDSAVYLCASSSRNLNTEAFFGQGTRLTVV.

Only one count was recorded for this clone. This sequence joins TRBV6-1 and TRBJ2-7; 12 bases line up with TRBD2. V gave up 3 bases and J gave up 4 bases; unmatched junction bases: 4. The CDR3 spans 15 residues. Germline CDR1 and CDR2: MNHNS and SASEGT. This CDR3 reads CASSETSGRDYEQYF. In DNA form, the CDR3 reads TGTGCCAGCAGTGAGACTAGCGGGAGAGATTACGAGCAGTACTTC.

This rearrangement joins TRBV29-1 to TRBJ2-3; D is ambiguous. The CDR3 runs 12 residues. Per germline, CDR1 SQVTM and CDR2 ANQGSEA. Trimming pared 4 bases from V and 2 bases from J, leaving 7 bases between. The CDR3 here is CSVVATTDTQYF. For the CDR3, the DNA is TGCAGCGTTGTAGCTACCACAGATACGCAGTATTTT.

The rearrangement joins TRBV7-9 to TRBJ2-1; TRBD2 agrees at 10 bases. Germline loops: CDR1 SEHNR, CDR2 FQNEAQ (reference sequence). This CDR3 has 17 amino acids. V gave up 4 bases and J gave up 3 bases; unmatched junction bases: 9. The CDR3 reads CASSSPQAGGRYNEQFF. In nucleotides, the CDR3 is TGTGCCAGCAGCTCCCCTCAAGCGGGAGGGCGCTACAATGAGCAGTTCTTC.

This rearrangement joins TRBV6-6 to TRBJ2-7; 8 nucleotides agree with TRBD2. Germline CDR1 reads MNHNY; CDR2 reads SVGAGI (reference sequence). This CDR3 comprises 15 residues. Trimming at V came to 0 bases and at J to 3 bases, leaving 4 bases not matched to a gene. In nucleotides, the CDR3 is TGTGCCAGCAGTTACTCCCGGACTAGCAGCTACGAGCAGTACTTC. Translating it yields CASSYSRTSSYEQYF.

The chain links TRBV18 to TRBJ2-7; D may be TRBD2 (5 bases). CDR3 length: 11 residues. Germline assignment: CDR1 KGHSH and CDR2 LQKENI. Trimming shortened V by 2 bases and J by 7 bases, and 6 bases separated the two germline ends. CDR3 in DNA: TGTGCCAGCTCACCATCGGGGGAGCAGTACTTC. Translated, it gives CASSPSGEQYF.

The V call is TRBV6-1, the J call TRBJ2-2, with 13 bases that match TRBD2. CDR3 length: 15 amino acids. V was clipped by 5 bases and J by 5 bases; unmatched bases: 2. Germline CDR1 reads MNHNS; CDR2 reads SASEGT. This chain's CDR3 is CASSQGLAGTGELFF. For the CDR3, the DNA is TGTGCCAGCAGTCAGGGACTAGCGGGAACCGGGGAGCTGTTTTTT.

The chain carries TRBV9 and TRBJ2-3; 8 nucleotides line up with TRBD1. CDR1 SGDLS and CDR2 YYNGEE come from the germline V gene. CDR3 size: 17 residues. Trimming at V came to 1 base and at J to 0 bases, leaving 7 bases not matched to a gene. The CDR3 spells CASSVRGQGASTDTQYF. DNA for the CDR3: TGTGCCAGCAGCGTACGAGGACAGGGAGCTAGCACAGATACGCAGTATTTT.

The chain recombines TRBV2 with TRBJ1-2, with 11 nucleotides matching TRBD1. Germline trimming cut 5 bases from V and 3 bases from J; bases unmatched to any gene: 11. Germline V gene sequence: CDR1 SNHLY, CDR2 FYNNEI. The CDR3 totals 17 residues. CDR3 nucleotide sequence: TGTGCCAGCAGTCCGCCGACGGGACAGGGGGGCTACTATGGCTACACCTTC. Amino acid sequence: CASSPPTGQGGYYGYTF.

The V and J genes are TRBV5-1 and TRBJ2-1; 9 bases match TRBD2. The germline V gene encodes CDR1 SGHRS and CDR2 YFSETQ. This CDR3 region has 16 residues. Losses at the gene ends were 4 bases for V and 0 bases for J; bases not matched to a gene: 5. The DNA of the CDR3 is TGCGCCAGCAGCATCTCAGCGGGAGGCTCCTACAATGAGCAGTTCTTC. This sequence encodes CASSISAGGSYNEQFF.

The rearrangement joins TRBV4-3 to TRBJ2-7; 9 positions match TRBD1. This CDR3 has 15 amino acids. The V and J ends lost 0 bases and 6 bases, in that order; junction bases with no gene match: 6. From germline, CDR1 is LGHNA and CDR2 YSLEER. CDR3 bases: TGCGCCAGCAGCCAAGAGGGACAGGGTAGGGTCGAGCAGTACTTC. Translating gives CASSQEGQGRVEQYF.

The rearrangement links TRBV6-1 to TRBJ2-7, with no clear D. The germline CDR1 and CDR2 sequences are MNHNS and SASEGT. The germline V and J ends were trimmed by 7 bases and 0 bases, with 13 bases remaining between them. CDR3 length: 14 residues. CDR3 in amino acids: CASKTSISSYEQYF. CDR3 coding DNA: TGTGCCAGCAAAACATCCATCAGCTCCTACGAGCAGTACTTC.

The chain couples TRBV6-5 to TRBJ1-4; 9 nucleotides align to TRBD1. Germline V lookup: CDR1 MNHEY, CDR2 SVGAGI. V dropped 5 bases and J dropped 7; count of bases not matched to a gene: 5. The CDR3 has 14 amino acids. The CDR3 region is CASSHRGRGEKLFF. For the CDR3, the DNA is TGTGCCAGCAGTCACAGGGGGCGGGGTGAAAAACTGTTTTTT.

V and J are TRBV20-1 and TRBJ1-1; no clear D gene. The germline CDR1 and CDR2 sequences are DFQATT and SNEGSKA (reference sequence). The CDR3 covers 11 residues. The CDR3 loop is CSAMNAVEAFF. The CDR3 DNA follows: TGCAGCGCGATGAACGCGGTTGAAGCTTTCTTT.

The genes are TRBV30 and TRBJ1-5, with D unresolved. Germline V gives CDR1 GTSNPN, CDR2 SVGIG (reference sequence). The ends were cut back, 0 bases at V and 5 bases at J, with 11 bases in the middle. The CDR3 loop spans 14 amino acids. As DNA, the CDR3 is TGTGCCTGGAGTGTAGGCGCCGACTATCAGCCCCAGCATTTT. It translates to CAWSVGADYQPQHF.